These 7 T cell receptor beta chains share one sample of origin, sequenced in a study of control samples from healthy donors and cancer patients. Data came from immunoSEQ multiplex PCR; TCRdb stores just in-frame clones and leaves some out. The repertoire includes 150,000 to 200,000 clones, about 90% of them detected once, and 12% sits in the top ten. The specimen sequenced was blood. All receptors derive from a young man in good health.

To note about this clone: Sequence at one end of the junction differs from germline and may be a read error. The V gene is TRBV11-2, the J gene TRBJ1-4; D perhaps matches TRBD1 (5 bases). CDR1 and CDR2 from the germline V gene are SGHAT and FQNNGV. The CDR3 runs 11 residues. The CDR3 nucleotides read TGTGCCAGCAGCCTGGGGCAGGCTACATCTTTT. Protein: CASSLGQATSF.

On this clone itself: The germline gene is not matched at one end of the junction; a read error may be the cause. Distinct nucleotide sequences in the sample also encode this CDR3. The gene calls are TRBV5-1 and TRBJ2-7; 7 bases fit TRBD1. The CDR3 spans 17 residues. The germline CDR1 and CDR2 sequences are SGHRS and YFSETQ. DNA of the CDR3: TGCGCCAGCAGCTTGGGACCCGTCGGGACAGCGTCCTATGAGCAGTACTTC. Translating gives CASSLGPVGTASYEQYF.

This clone was detected ten times or more. The CDR3 DNA is TGTGCCAGCAGCCCCCAGGCAGACAGCTACGAGCAGTACTTC. Translating gives CASSPQADSYEQYF. The rearrangement links TRBV7-9 to TRBJ2-7; tentatively, D is TRBD1 (5 bases). Trimming left V 5 bases short and J 3 bases short, with 14 bases between. Germline CDR1 SEHNR, CDR2 FQNEAQ (reference sequence). The CDR3 has 14 residues.

V usage is TRBV3-1 (or the pseudogene TRBV3-2) and J usage is TRBJ1-2; maybe TRBD1 (5 bases). The CDR3 contains 14 residues. V lost 3 bases to trimming and J lost 8 bases, with 16 bases between them. CDR1 is LGHDT and CDR2 is YNNKEL in the germline V gene (reference sequence). The CDR3 is CASSQGVESGGYTF. The CDR3, as DNA: TGTGCCAGCAGCCAGGGGGTCGAAAGTGGCGGCTACACCTTC.

V usage is TRBV25-1 and J usage is TRBJ2-7; D remains ambiguous. The CDR3 has 14 amino acids. The V and J ends lost 2 bases and 2 bases respectively, with 10 bases between them. Germline-derived CDR1 and CDR2 are MGHDK and SYGVNS. CDR3 sequence reads: CASSETAAPYEQYF. CDR3 DNA sequence: TGTGCCAGCAGTGAAACGGCCGCACCCTACGAGCAGTACTTC.

The chain uses TRBV9 and TRBJ2-5; D call uncertain. CDR3 size: 12 residues. The germline CDR1 and CDR2 sequences are SGDLS and YYNGEE. V lost 3 bases and J lost 7, with 10 bases in between. The CDR3 bases are TGTGCCAGCAGCGCCGCCGAAGGGACCCAGTACTTC. It is translated as CASSAAEGTQYF.

The chain couples TRBV5-1 to TRBJ2-7, with no clear D. V was trimmed by 0 bases and J by 3 bases, leaving 7 bases between them. Germline-derived CDR1 and CDR2 are SGHRS and YFSETQ. This CDR3 is built from 13 residues. Here the CDR3 reads CASSLGLRYEQYF. The CDR3 DNA reads TGCGCCAGCAGCTTGGGGCTTCGCTACGAGCAGTACTTC.